What follows are 19 T cell receptor beta chains derived from one specimen sequenced in a study of T-cell reconstitution after alpha-beta-depleted transplantation in children. As it was prepared, the TCRbeta library received unique molecular identifiers. Via MiXCR, TCRdb re-called the PCR reads, giving one row per CDR3 protein. This sample yields 700,000 to 850,000 distinct CDR3 sequences, of which roughly 15% are seen a single time; roughly 5% belongs to the top ten. The sequencing used PBMCs, mostly from graft donor cells, collected 360 days after TCRalphabeta/CD19-depleted stem cell transplant. All receptors derive from a male patient under 18 who had a stem cell transplant for acute lymphoblastic leukemia, so the T cells may come from the graft donor.

The chain combines TRBV15 with TRBJ2-2; 9 bases agree with TRBD2. CDR3 length: 16 amino acids. Germline V gene lookup returns CDR1 LNHNV and CDR2 YYDKDF (reference sequence). Losses at the gene ends were 1 base for V and 2 bases for J; bases not matched to a gene: 2. CDR3 protein: CATSRGLAANTGELFF. Here the CDR3 DNA reads TGTGCCACCAGCAGAGGACTAGCGGCTAACACCGGGGAGCTGTTTTTT.

This clonotype was counted only a few times. V usage is TRBV4-1 and J usage is TRBJ2-7; D is uncertain. This CDR3 comprises 15 residues. Trimming stripped 1 base from V and 3 bases from J, with 13 bases between. Germline CDR1 reads MGHRA; CDR2 reads YSYEKL. The CDR3 nucleotides read TGCGCCAGCAGCCAAGTACGAACAGCGTACTACGAGCAGTACTTC. This gives the protein CASSQVRTAYYEQYF.

This clonotype has just one count. This chain joins TRBV5-1 and TRBJ2-1; no clear D. Germline V gene lookup returns CDR1 SGHRS and CDR2 YFSETQ. Trimming left V 1 base short and J 6 bases short, with 14 bases between. This CDR3 comprises 15 residues. The CDR3 spells CASSLSRTSFNEQFF. In DNA form, the CDR3 reads TGCGCCAGCAGCTTGTCGCGGACCTCATTCAATGAGCAGTTCTTC.

This clonotype was counted once. The chain joins TRBV7-3 to TRBJ2-7, with a possible D match to TRBD1 (6 bases). The CDR3 is 15 amino acids. Germline CDR1 is SGHTA and CDR2 is FQGTGA. Trimming left V 5 bases short and J 5 bases short, with 19 bases between. The CDR3 region has the DNA TGTGCCAGCAGCCCAGATCCCTCACAGGGTCACGAGCAGTACTTC. Protein: CASSPDPSQGHEQYF.

Concerning this clonotype: This could be a read error, since a much larger clone is one nucleotide away. The chain joins TRBV15 to TRBJ2-1; D is perhaps TRBD2 (5 bases). V lost 7 bases and J lost 0, with 10 bases in between. CDR3 length: 14 amino acids. Germline V gene lookup returns CDR1 LNHNV and CDR2 YYDKDF (reference sequence). In DNA, the CDR3 is TGTGCCACCATCCCGGGGAGCTCCTACAATGAGCAGTTCTTC. Translating it yields CATIPGSSYNEQFF.

Notes on this clonotype: This is likely a read error, given that the CDR3 carries no conserved phenylalanine or tryptophan at its end. This CDR3 reads CASNNPGGSYNEQFS. The CDR3 nucleotides read TGTGCCAGCAATAACCCGGGAGGCTCCTACAATGAGCAGTTCTCC. V is TRBV12-3 or TRBV12-4 and J is TRBJ2-1; 7 nucleotides match TRBD2. The CDR3 consists of 15 residues. The ends lost 7 bases at V and 0 bases at J; junction bases unmatched: 6.

This chain uses TRBV28 with TRBJ1-1; no reliable D call. The germline CDR1 and CDR2 sequences are MDHEN and SYDVKM. This CDR3 is built from 16 residues. The V end was cut by 2 bases, the J end by 1 base, with 14 bases between. The CDR3 coding sequence is TGTGCCAGCAGTTTACGGGCAGGTTGGGGGAACACTGAAGCTTTCTTT. The encoded protein is CASSLRAGWGNTEAFF.

The chain is built from TRBV5-1 and TRBJ1-3, with D perhaps TRBD1 (5 bases). The CDR3 covers 14 residues. Germline V gene sequence: CDR1 SGHRS, CDR2 YFSETQ. The V gene lost 0 bases and the J gene lost 3 bases, with 7 bases spanning the gap. The CDR3 DNA follows: TGCGCCAGCAGCTTGGATGGGGGTGGAAACACCATATATTTT. This sequence encodes CASSLDGGGNTIYF.

The chain couples TRBV4-1 to TRBJ2-7; 14 bases map to TRBD2. CDR3 length: 17 amino acids. J gave up 4 bases and V 3 bases, and 8 bases lay outside the gene matches. CDR1 and CDR2 (germline): MGHRA, YSYEKL. The CDR3 nucleotides read TGCGCCAGCAGCCATCCGACTAGCGGGAGGGCCGATTACGAGCAGTACTTC. Its protein product is CASSHPTSGRADYEQYF.

The CDR3 bases are TGTGCCAGCAGTTACACTGAAGCTTTCTTT. This encodes CASSYTEAFF. The rearrangement joins TRBV28 to TRBJ1-1; D ambiguous. Per germline, CDR1 MDHEN and CDR2 SYDVKM. The CDR3 is 10 amino acids. V was trimmed by 4 bases and J by 3 bases, leaving 0 bases between them.

This clonotype has only a few counts. The chain joins TRBV12-3 or TRBV12-4 to TRBJ2-1; 10 bases match TRBD2. The CDR3 contains 19 residues. With 5 bases clipped from V and 1 base from J, the junction kept 14 bases outside the gene matches. CDR3 DNA: TGTGCCAGCAGTCGCCCGGGGGCTAGCGGGAGTAGGTCCTACAATGAGCAGTTCTTC. As protein: CASSRPGASGSRSYNEQFF.

This chain uses TRBV27 with TRBJ1-2; TRBD1 might be the D (6 bases). This CDR3 is 15 amino acids long. Per germline, CDR1 MNHEY and CDR2 SMNVEV (reference sequence). With 3 bases removed from V and 5 bases from J, the gap between germline ends came to 16 bases. The chain's CDR3 is CASSLTPGTQYGYTF. The DNA for the CDR3 is TGTGCCAGCAGTTTGACGCCCGGGACACAGTATGGCTACACCTTC.

This clonotype occurred many times. The junction does not match germline at one end; this may be a read error. The rearrangement uses TRBV6-5 and TRBJ2-1; 12 nucleotides match TRBD2. CDR3 size: 15 residues. From germline, CDR1 is MNHEY and CDR2 SVGAGI. The CDR3 is CASSYGLAGYNEQFF. CDR3 coding DNA: TGCGCCAGCAGCTATGGACTAGCGGGATACAATGAGCAGTTCTTC.

This clonotype was recorded a few times. The CDR3 DNA follows: TGTGCCAGCAGACCAGGGGGGGGCTACACCTTC. Residues: CASRPGGGYTF. The V and J genes are TRBV7-9 and TRBJ1-2, with 7 positions matching TRBD1. V dropped 6 bases and J dropped 8; count of bases not matched to a gene: 3. The CDR3 is made up of 11 amino acids. Germline V gene sequence: CDR1 SEHNR, CDR2 FQNEAQ (reference sequence).

The V gene is TRBV3-1, the J gene TRBJ2-1; no clear D gene. The CDR3 is 14 amino acids. CDR1 LGHDT and CDR2 YNNKEL come from the germline V gene (reference sequence). V lost 7 bases and J lost 3, with 13 bases in between. The CDR3 DNA follows: TGTGCCAGCAAAATTACTGGCCTCTACAATGAGCAGTTCTTC. Translating it yields CASKITGLYNEQFF.

This clonotype has only a few counts. The chain carries TRBV4-1 and TRBJ2-2, with 9 bases that match TRBD2. Germline CDR1 reads MGHRA; CDR2 reads YSYEKL. The CDR3 runs 17 residues. J was trimmed by 6 bases and V by 6 bases; bases with no gene match: 14. The CDR3 protein is CASRKIGGRASPGELFF. DNA of the CDR3: TGCGCCAGCAGAAAAATCGGCGGGAGGGCCTCGCCCGGGGAGCTGTTTTTT.

This clonotype occurred a few times. J is TRBJ2-2 and V is TRBV20-1; D is uncertain. Between the trimmed V and J ends, which lost 1 base and 4 bases, there was a span of 22 bases. Germline CDR1 is DFQATT and CDR2 is SNEGSKA (reference sequence). This CDR3 contains 18 residues. The CDR3 sequence is CSARAGGLRGSGTGELFF. In DNA, the CDR3 is TGCAGTGCTAGAGCTGGCGGATTACGCGGATCGGGCACCGGGGAGCTGTTTTTT.

This clonotype has ten or more counts. The rearrangement uses TRBV5-1 and TRBJ1-1, with 7 bases aligning to TRBD1. The J segment lost 0 bases and the V segment lost 1 base, leaving 6 bases of the junction unmatched. The CDR3 covers 16 residues. CDR1 is SGHRS and CDR2 is YFSETQ in the germline V gene. The CDR3 DNA is TGCGCCAGCAGCTTGAAGACAGGGCTCATGAACACTGAAGCTTTCTTT. Residues: CASSLKTGLMNTEAFF.

The rearrangement uses TRBV20-1 and TRBJ2-3; 7 positions match TRBD2. This CDR3 is 15 amino acids long. Trimming took 6 bases from V and 3 from J; bases not matched to a gene: 12. Germline assignment: CDR1 DFQATT and CDR2 SNEGSKA (reference sequence). In DNA, the CDR3 is TGCAGTGCAAAATTGGGGAGCGGGAATACAGATACGCAGTATTTT. Amino acids: CSAKLGSGNTDTQYF.